This T cell receptor (beta chain) is from a study of T-cell memory formation after mild COVID-19. Study results and caveats: There were some responding clones in pre-infection memory, which suggested that cross-reactive memory had joined. SARS-CoV-2 specificity was not confirmed for second-wave clones peaking on day 37. Whereas later expanders leaned CD4+, clones contracting day 15 to 85 showed a balanced CD4/CD8 makeup.

TCRdb fed the 5' RACE reads into MiXCR, producing one record per CDR3 protein. The sample shows roughly 350,000 distinct CDR3 sequences, under 25% of them seen only once. Trimming pared 0 bases from V and 3 bases from J, leaving 9 bases between. The length of the CDR3 is 14 residues. The V gene's germline CDR1 is MNHEY and CDR2 SMNVEV (reference sequence). This clonotype was seen a handful of times. No antigen is known for it. The sequencing sample was made of PBMCs or a T cell subset sorted from them (not recorded which). The rearrangement joins TRBV27 to TRBJ2-7; D not resolved. The sequence was collected from an adult woman who had mild COVID-19 (a few samples of this study predate the infection). Cell type and time point are not known. This CDR3 is CASSLSDANYEQYF. The CDR3 region has the DNA TGTGCCAGCAGTTTATCGGACGCAAACTACGAGCAGTACTTC.